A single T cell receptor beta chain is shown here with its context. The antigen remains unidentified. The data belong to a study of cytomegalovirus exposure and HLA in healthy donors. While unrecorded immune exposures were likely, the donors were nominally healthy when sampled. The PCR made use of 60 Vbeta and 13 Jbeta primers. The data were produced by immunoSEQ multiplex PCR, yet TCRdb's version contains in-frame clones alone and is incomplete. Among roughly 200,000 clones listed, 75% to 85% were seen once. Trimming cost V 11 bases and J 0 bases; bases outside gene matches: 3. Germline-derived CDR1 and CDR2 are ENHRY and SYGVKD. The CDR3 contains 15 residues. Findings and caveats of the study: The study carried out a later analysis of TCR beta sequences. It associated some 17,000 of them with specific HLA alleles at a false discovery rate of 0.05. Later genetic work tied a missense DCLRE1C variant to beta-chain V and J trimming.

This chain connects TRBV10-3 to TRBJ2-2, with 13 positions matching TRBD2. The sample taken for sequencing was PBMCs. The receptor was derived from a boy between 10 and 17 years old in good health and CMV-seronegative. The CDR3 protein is CASGTSGANTGELFF. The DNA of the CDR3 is TGTGCCTCCGGGACTAGCGGGGCGAACACCGGGGAGCTGTTTTTT.